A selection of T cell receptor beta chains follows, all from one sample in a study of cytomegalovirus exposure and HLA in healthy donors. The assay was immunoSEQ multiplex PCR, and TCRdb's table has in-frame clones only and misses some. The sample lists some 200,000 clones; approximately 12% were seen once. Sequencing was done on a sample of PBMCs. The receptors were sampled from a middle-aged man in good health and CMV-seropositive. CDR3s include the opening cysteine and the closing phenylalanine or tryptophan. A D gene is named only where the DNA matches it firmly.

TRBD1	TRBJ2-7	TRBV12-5	CASGTTGGVYEQYF
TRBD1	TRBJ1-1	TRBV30	CAWSPKGASTEAFF
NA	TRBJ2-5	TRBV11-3	CASSLAGQLRETQYF
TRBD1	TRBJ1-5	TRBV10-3	CAISRDRDQPQHF
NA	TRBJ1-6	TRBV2	CASPSTGSNSPLHF
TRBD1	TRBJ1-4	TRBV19	CASRDRETANEKLFF
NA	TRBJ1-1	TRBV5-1	CASSSQGTEAFF
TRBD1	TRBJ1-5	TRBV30	CAWSATGGNQPQHF
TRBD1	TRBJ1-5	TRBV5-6	CASSDQAGQGDQPQHF
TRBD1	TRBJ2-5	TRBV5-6	CASSFRQGETQYF
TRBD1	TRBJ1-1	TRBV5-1	CASSSGQGSRRTEAFF
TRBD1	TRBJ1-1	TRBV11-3	CEPQGRGTEAFF
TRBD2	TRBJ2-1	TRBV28	CASSLSLAGGYNEQFF
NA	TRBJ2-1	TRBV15	CATSRAGAANYNEQFF
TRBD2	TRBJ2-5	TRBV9	CASSVAGLAQETQYF
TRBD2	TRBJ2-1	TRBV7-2	CASSLVFLAGAYNEQFF
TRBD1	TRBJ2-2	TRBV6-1	CASSGQGAVNTGELFF
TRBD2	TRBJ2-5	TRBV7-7	CATRRGEETQYF
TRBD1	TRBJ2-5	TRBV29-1	CSVVRGRRETQYF
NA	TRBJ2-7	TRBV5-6	CASNIWGGTGGSGQYF
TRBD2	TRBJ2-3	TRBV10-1	CASSEFQRGGTDTQYF
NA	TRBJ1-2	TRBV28	CASSSGTQNYGYTF
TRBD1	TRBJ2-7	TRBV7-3	CARQGAPYEQYF
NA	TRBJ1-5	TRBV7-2	CASSPRREQPQHF
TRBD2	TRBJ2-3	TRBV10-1	CASSEGLAPDTQYF
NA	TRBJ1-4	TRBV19	CASSITGVDEKLFF
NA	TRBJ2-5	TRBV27	CASSLWSAGGETQYF
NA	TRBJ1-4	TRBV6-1	CASSDEGLKLFF
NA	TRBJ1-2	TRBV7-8	CASSSGLMRVGYTF